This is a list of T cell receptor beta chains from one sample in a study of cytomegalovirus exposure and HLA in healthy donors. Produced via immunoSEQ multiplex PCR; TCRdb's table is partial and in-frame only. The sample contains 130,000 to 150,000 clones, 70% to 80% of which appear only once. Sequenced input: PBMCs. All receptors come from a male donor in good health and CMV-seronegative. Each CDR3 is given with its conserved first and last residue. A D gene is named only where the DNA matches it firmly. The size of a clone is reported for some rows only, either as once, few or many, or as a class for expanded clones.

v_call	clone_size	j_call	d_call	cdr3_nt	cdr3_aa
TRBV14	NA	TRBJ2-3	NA	TGTGCCAGCAGCCAACTCGTGGGGGGGCTGGCAGATACGCAGTATTTT	CASSQLVGGLADTQYF
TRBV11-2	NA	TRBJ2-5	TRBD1	TGTGCCAGCAGCTTCGGGACAGGGGCCCAAGAGACCCAGTACTTC	CASSFGTGAQETQYF
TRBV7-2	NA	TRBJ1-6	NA	TGTGCCAGCAGCTCCCCAGCCTATAATTCACCCCTCCACTTT	CASSSPAYNSPLHF
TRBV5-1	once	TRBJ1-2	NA	TGCGCCAGCAGCTTCGGCGGGGGTGGGAACTATGGCTACACCTTC	CASSFGGGGNYGYTF
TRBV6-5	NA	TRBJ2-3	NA	TGTGCCAGCAGTTACTCGAGGGACTCCACAGATACGCAGTATTTT	CASSYSRDSTDTQYF
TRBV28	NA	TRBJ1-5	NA	TGTGCCAGCAGTTTAGTTGCGGGCGTGAAGCCCCAGCATTTT	CASSLVAGVKPQHF
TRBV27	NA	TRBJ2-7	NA	TGTGCCTCAGCGGGTTCCTACGAGCAGTACTTC	CASAGSYEQYF
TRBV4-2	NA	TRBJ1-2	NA	TGTGCCAGCAGCCAAGGACAGGTATATGGCTACACCTTC	CASSQGQVYGYTF
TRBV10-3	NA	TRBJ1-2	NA	TGTGCCATCAGGAGGGACATTAACTATGGCTACACCTTC	CAIRRDINYGYTF
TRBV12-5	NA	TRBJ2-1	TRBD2	TGTGCTAGTGGTTTGGGAGATCCCAAACTAGCGGACCATAGGAATGAGCAGTTCTTC	CASGLGDPKLADHRNEQFF
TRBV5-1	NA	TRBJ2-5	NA	TGCGCCAGCAGCTTGGCCGGTCTGGAGACCCAGTACTTC	CASSLAGLETQYF
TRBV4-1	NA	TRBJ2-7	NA	TGCGCCAGCAGCCTGTTCGACGGCGGAGCCTACGAGCAGTACTTC	CASSLFDGGAYEQYF
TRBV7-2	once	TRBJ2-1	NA	TGTGCCAGCAGTCCAGCGCCCGGAGTCGGTGAGCAGTTCTTC	CASSPAPGVGEQFF
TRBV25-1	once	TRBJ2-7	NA	TGTGCCAGGAGAATTGGAGGCGAGCAGTACTTC	CARRIGGEQYF
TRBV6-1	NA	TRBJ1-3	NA	TGTGCCGGCAACGAAGGGACACCTGGAAACACCATATATTTT	CAGNEGTPGNTIYF
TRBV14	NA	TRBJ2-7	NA	TGTGCCAGCAGCCCTTACAGGAGCTCCTACGAGCAGTACTTC	CASSPYRSSYEQYF
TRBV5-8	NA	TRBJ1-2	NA	TGTGCCAGCAGCTATACACATGGCTTCTACACCTTC	CASSYTHGFYTF
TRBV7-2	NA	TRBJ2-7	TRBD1	TGTGCCAGCAGCTTAGTTGTCGGACAGGGGTACACCTCCTACGAGCAGTACTTC	CASSLVVGQGYTSYEQYF
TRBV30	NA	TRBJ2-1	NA	TGTGCCTGGAGTGTACGCAGTTTCAATGAGCAGTTCTTC	CAWSVRSFNEQFF
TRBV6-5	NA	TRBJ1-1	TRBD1	TGTGCCAGCAGTCTAACAGGGGGAGAAGCTTTCTTT	CASSLTGGEAFF
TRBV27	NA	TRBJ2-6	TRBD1	TGTGCCAGCAGGAAGCGATGGGGACAGGGGGAGGCTGGGGCCAACGTCCTGACTTTC	CASRKRWGQGEAGANVLTF
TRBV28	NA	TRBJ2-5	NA	TGTGCCAGCAGTTCACCAGGGCTGGGGGGAAAGACCCAGTACTTC	CASSSPGLGGKTQYF
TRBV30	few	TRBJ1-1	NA	TGTGCCTGGAATCAGGGAAAGTCCATGAACACTGAAGCTTTCTTT	CAWNQGKSMNTEAFF
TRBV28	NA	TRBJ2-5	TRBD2	TGTGCCACCACCAAGGAGCGGGGTTATAAAGAGACCCAGTACTTC	CATTKERGYKETQYF
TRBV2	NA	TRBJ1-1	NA	TGTGCCAGCAGAGCGGGACACCTGAACACTGAAGCTTTCTTT	CASRAGHLNTEAFF
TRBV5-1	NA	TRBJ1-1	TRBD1	TGCGCCAGCAGCTGGGGGGACAGAAACACTGAAGCTTTCTTT	CASSWGDRNTEAFF
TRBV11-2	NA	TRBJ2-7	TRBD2	TGTGCCAGCAGCTTATTTGGTTCTCGGGGGGGGCACGAGCAGTACTTC	CASSLFGSRGGHEQYF
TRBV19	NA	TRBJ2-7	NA	TGTGCCAGTAGTGTCAGGGTAGGCGCCTACGAGCAGTACTTC	CASSVRVGAYEQYF
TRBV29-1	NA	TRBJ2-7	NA	TGCAGCGTCATGACAGACTCCTACGAGCAGTACTTC	CSVMTDSYEQYF
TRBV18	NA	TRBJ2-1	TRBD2	TGTGCCAGCTCTCCCCAGCGGGGATCCTACAATGAGCAGTTCTTC	CASSPQRGSYNEQFF
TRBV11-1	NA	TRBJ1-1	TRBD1	TGTGCCAGCAGCTTAACAGGGGCGAACACTGAAGCTTTCTTT	CASSLTGANTEAFF
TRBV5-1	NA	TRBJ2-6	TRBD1	TGCGCCAGCAGCTCGGCGACAGGGGCTGGGGCCAACGTCCTGACTTTC	CASSSATGAGANVLTF
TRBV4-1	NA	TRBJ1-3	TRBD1	TGCGCCAGCAGCCAAGATCAAGTGACAGGGGTCTCTGGAAACACCATATATTTT	CASSQDQVTGVSGNTIYF
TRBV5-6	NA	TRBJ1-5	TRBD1	TGTGCCAGCAGCTATAAGGACAGGGTTCAGCCCCAGCATTTT	CASSYKDRVQPQHF
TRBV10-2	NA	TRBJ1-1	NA	TGCGCCAGCAGTGGGAGCTATTCGAACACTGAAGCTTTCTTT	CASSGSYSNTEAFF
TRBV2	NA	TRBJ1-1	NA	TGTGCCAGCAGTGAAAACGGGAGGGGTGGGACTGAAGCTTTCTTT	CASSENGRGGTEAFF
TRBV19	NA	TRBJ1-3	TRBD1	TGTGCCAGTAGTCCGACAGGGTACACTGGAAACACCATATATTTT	CASSPTGYTGNTIYF
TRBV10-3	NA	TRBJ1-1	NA	TGTGCCATCAGTGAACGCGGGGTGAACACTGAAGCTTTCTTT	CAISERGVNTEAFF
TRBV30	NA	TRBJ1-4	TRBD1	TGTGCCTGGACCAGTGGCAGGGGGTTTGAAAAACTGTTTTTT	CAWTSGRGFEKLFF
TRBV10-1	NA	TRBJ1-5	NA	TGCGCCAGCAGTGTCGAACTTAGCAATCAGCCCCAGCATTTT	CASSVELSNQPQHF
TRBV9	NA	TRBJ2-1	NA	TGTGCCAGCAGCGTAGAAACAGTAAGCTCCTACAATGAGCAGTTCTTC	CASSVETVSSYNEQFF
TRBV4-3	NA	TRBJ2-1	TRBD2	TGCGCCAGCAGCCTCTGGGTAGCGGGGGACTCCTACAATGAGCAGTTCTTC	CASSLWVAGDSYNEQFF
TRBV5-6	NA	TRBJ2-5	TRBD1	TGTGCCAGCAGCTTCGGACAGGGGCAAGAGACCCAGTACTTC	CASSFGQGQETQYF
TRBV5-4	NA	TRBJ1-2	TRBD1	TGTGCCAGCAGCTTACCCCTCGGACAGGGATATGGCTACACCTTC	CASSLPLGQGYGYTF
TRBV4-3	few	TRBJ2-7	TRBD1	TGCGCCAGCAGCCAGGGGACAGGTCCTACCTACGAGCAGTACTTC	CASSQGTGPTYEQYF
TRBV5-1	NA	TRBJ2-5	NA	TGCGCCAGCAGCTTGGAACCAGGGAGGGAGACCCAGTACTTC	CASSLEPGRETQYF
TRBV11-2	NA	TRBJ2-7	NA	TGTGCCAGCAGCTTATTAGAAAACATGGGGGGCTACGAGCAGTACTTC	CASSLLENMGGYEQYF
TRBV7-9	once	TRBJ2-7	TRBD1	TGTGCCAGCAGCTTAACTCTTCCGAGGGCACGGCAGGGGGCCGAGTACTTC	CASSLTLPRARQGAEYF
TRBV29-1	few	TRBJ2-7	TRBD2	TGCAGCGCGAGGGGCGGGAGGAGCTACGAGCAGTACTTC	CSARGGRSYEQYF
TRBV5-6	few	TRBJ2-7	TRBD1	TGTGCCAGCAGCTTTGGGACAGGGGACTACGAGCAGTACTTC	CASSFGTGDYEQYF